The clone carrying this T cell receptor beta chain was seen at least ten times. This entry comes from a study of spatial heterogeneity in lung cancer. Sample time point: sample taken at primary tumor resection. Via MiXCR, TCRdb re-called the 5' RACE reads, giving one row per CDR3 protein. The sample gives under 25,000 distinct CDR3 sequences, around 5.8% of which show up once; less than 45% is in the top ten. The sequence was obtained from a male donor with early-stage non-small cell lung cancer. The sample consisted of PBMCs, taken at surgery.

CDR3 nucleotide sequence: TGCGCCAGCAGCTTGGTTCGGGGTTCGAACACTGAAGCTTTCTTT. Protein product: CASSLVRGSNTEAFF. The genes are TRBV5-1 and TRBJ1-1; D is uncertain. CDR3 length equals 15 residues. CDR1 is SGHRS, CDR2 YFSETQ, per germline. V was pared by 0 bases and J by 1 base, with 10 bases between. Combining the CDR3 with reference TRBV5-1 and TRBJ1-1 gives the whole variable domain KAGVTQTPRYLIKTRGQQVTLSCSPISGHRSVSWYQQTPGQGLQFLFEYFSETQRNKGNFPGRFSGRQFSNSRSEMNVSTLELGDSALYLCASSLVRGSNTEAFFGQGTRLTVV.